This TCR beta chain derives from a study of PD-1 blockade in classical Hodgkin lymphoma. Whole-study findings and limits: Partial responders and progressors had significantly lower baseline TCR diversity.

As regards this clone: Its antigen is undetermined.

Only in-frame clones appear in the TCRdb table, and some are missing; sequencing was by immunoSEQ multiplex PCR. The data contain 45,000 or so clones, approximately 70% of them singletons. Germline loops: CDR1 LNHDA, CDR2 SQIVND (reference sequence). The CDR3 length is 12 residues. The ends were cut back, 4 bases at V and 12 bases at J, with 14 bases in the middle. Every patient relapsed after autologous stem cell transplantation, and brentuximab vedotin exposure varied. The sample here was peripheral blood mononuclear cells (PBMCs), taken at baseline. The J gene is TRBJ2-3, the V gene TRBV19; possibly TRBD2 for D (6 bases). This TCR derives from a human donor with classical Hodgkin lymphoma. The CDR3: CASSKGATRQYF. The CDR3 nucleotides read TGTGCCAGTAGTAAAGGGGCGACTAGACAGTATTTT.